The clone carrying this TCR beta chain is labeled as medium-sized. 5'RACE template switching added a universal primer site and UMIs to TCR cDNA. TCRdb re-called the 5' RACE reads through MiXCR, storing one row per CDR3 protein. The repertoire holds tens of thousands of distinct CDR3 sequences, with around 3.3% as singletons. The data were taken from a study of T cells after yellow fever vaccination. CDR1 is KGHDR and CDR2 is SFDVKD in the germline V gene. The CDR3 spans 15 residues. Trimming removed 2 bases from V and 1 base from J, with 10 bases in between. The chain carries TRBV24-1 and TRBJ1-1; D is unclear. The specimen was PBMCs, either bulk or a sorted T-cell subset (CD4+, CD8+, memory, or dextramer-sorted; not recorded which), collected roughly seven weeks after the first yellow fever vaccination. This clonotype was obtained from a young man who received the YFV17D yellow fever vaccine. CDR3 in DNA: TGTGCCACCAGTGATTCCGGACGTACGAACACTGAAGCTTTCTTT. Translation: CATSDSGRTNTEAFF.